Detailed here is one T cell receptor (beta chain). Its antigen is unknown. The source of the sample is a study of ipilimumab plus nivolumab after autologous stem cell transplantation. The CDR3 consists of 13 residues. Per germline, CDR1 SGHTA and CDR2 FQGNSA. The ends were cut back, 10 bases at V and 5 bases at J, with 16 bases in the middle. The table came from immunoSEQ multiplex PCR; TCRdb's copy has only in-frame clones and leaves some out. Of about 40,000 clones in the sample, around 92% were seen once. Study-wide points: The authors say TCR, Treg and microbiome findings warrant further study.

This chain joins TRBV7-2 and TRBJ2-3; unclear D gene. The material was PBMCs, obtained in a trial of ipilimumab plus nivolumab as post-transplant consolidation. This clonotype originated in a male donor with multiple myeloma. CDR3 sequence reads: CATVGSGIDTQYF. The CDR3 DNA reads TGTGCCACCGTAGGTTCAGGTATAGATACGCAGTATTTT. Looking up the rest from reference TRBV7-2 and TRBJ2-3 gives the full variable domain: GAGVSQSPSNKVTEKGKDVELRCDPISGHTALYWYRQSLGQGLEFLIYFQGNSAPDKSGLPSDRFSAERTGGSVSTLTIQRTQQEDSAVYLCATVGSGIDTQYFGPGTRLTVL.